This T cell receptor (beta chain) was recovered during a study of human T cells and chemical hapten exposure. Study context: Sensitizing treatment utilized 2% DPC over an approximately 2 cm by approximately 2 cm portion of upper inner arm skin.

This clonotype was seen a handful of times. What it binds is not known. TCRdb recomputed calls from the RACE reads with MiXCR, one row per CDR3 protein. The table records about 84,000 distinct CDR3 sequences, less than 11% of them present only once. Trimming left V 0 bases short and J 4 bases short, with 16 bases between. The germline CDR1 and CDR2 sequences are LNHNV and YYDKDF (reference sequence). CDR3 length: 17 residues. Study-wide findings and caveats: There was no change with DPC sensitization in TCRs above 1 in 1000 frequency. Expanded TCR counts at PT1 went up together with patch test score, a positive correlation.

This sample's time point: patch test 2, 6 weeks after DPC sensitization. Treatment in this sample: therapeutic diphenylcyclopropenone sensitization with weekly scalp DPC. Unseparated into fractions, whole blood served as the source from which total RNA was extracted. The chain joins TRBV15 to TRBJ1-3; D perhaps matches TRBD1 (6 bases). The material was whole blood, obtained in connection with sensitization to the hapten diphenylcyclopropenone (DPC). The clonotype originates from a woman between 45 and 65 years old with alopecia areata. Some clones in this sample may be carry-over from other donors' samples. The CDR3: CATSRDRLKGGGNTIYF. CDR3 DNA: TGTGCCACCAGCAGAGATCGACTCAAAGGGGGAGGAAACACCATATATTTT. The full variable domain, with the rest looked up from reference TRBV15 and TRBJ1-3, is DAMVIQNPRYQVTQFGKPVTLSCSQTLNHNVMYWYQQKSSQAPKLLFHYYDKDFNNEADTPDNFQSRRPNTSFCFLDIRSPGLGDTAMYLCATSRDRLKGGGNTIYFGEGSWLTVV.